A few counts support the clone carrying this TCR beta chain. These data are taken from a study of blood T cell repertoires in COVID-19. Study information: Whether acute or convalescent, the COVID-19 samples came from the United States, Italy and Spain.

CDR1 LNHDA and CDR2 SQIVND come from the germline V gene (reference sequence). V lost 5 bases, J lost 8 bases, and 10 bases stayed unmatched. The CDR3 length is 14 residues. Participants, about 18 to 95 years old, spanned under 30 US areas. Only in-frame clones appear in the TCRdb table, and some are missing; sequencing was by immunoSEQ multiplex PCR. The sample contains about 340,000 clones, about 86% of which appear only once. Input material: PBMCs or T cells enriched from blood (not recorded which). This receptor was taken from a woman in her thirties or forties with acute COVID-19. The chain carries TRBV19 and TRBJ1-1; TRBD1 aligns across 8 bases. The CDR3 nucleotides are TGTGCCAGTAGTCCACGACAGGGGTCTCGAGAAGCTTTCTTT. It specifies CASSPRQGSREAFF.